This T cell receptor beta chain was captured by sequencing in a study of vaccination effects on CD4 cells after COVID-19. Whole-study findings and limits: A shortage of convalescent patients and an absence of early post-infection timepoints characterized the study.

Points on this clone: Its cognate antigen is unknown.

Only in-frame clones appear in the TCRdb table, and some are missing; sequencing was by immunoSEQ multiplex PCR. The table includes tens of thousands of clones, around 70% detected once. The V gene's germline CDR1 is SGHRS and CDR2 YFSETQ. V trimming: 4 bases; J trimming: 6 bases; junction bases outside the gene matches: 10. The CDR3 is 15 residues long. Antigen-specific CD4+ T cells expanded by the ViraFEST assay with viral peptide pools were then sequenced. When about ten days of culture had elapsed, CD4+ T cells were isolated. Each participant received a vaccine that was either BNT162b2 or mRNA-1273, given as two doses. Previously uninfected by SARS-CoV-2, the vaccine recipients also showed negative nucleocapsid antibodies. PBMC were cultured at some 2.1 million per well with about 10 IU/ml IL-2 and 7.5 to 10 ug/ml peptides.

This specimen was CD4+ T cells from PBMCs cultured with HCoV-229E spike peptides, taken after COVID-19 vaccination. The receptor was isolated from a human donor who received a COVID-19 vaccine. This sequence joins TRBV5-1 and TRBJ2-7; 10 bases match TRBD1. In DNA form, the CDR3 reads TGCGCCAGCAGCAAACCCGGGACAGGGGTTATCGAGCAGTACTTC. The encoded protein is CASSKPGTGVIEQYF.